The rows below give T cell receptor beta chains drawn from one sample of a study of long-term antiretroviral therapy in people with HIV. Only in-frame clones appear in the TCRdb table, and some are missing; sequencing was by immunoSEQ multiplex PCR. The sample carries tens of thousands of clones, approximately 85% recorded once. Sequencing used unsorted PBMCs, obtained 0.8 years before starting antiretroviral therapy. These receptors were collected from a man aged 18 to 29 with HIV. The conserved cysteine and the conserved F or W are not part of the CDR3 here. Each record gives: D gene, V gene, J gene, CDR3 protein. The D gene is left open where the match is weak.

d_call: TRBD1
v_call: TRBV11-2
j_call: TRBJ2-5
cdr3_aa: ASSYRTGRPTETQY

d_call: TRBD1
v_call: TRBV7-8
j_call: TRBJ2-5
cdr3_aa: ASSPGQAETQY

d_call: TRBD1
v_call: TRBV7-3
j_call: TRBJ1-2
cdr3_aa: ASSPVQGRGYT

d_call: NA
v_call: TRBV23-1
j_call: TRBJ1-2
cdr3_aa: ASSRGSSFA

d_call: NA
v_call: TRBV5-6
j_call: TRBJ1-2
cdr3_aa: ASSLGTLNYGYT

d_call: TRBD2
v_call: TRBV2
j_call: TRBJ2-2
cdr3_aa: ASSGLGGSGELF

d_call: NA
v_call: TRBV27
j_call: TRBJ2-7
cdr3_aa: ASSFAGSAEQY

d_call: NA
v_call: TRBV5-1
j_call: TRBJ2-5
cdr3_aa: ASSFWSVRQETQY

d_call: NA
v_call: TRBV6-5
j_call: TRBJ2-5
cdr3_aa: ASSSQVGQETQY

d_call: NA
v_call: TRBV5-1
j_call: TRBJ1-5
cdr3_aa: ASSPGSGGKPQH

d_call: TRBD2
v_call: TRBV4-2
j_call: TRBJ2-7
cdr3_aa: ASSQLAGEGYVQY